This T cell receptor beta chain was obtained from a study of cytomegalovirus exposure and HLA in healthy donors. The PCR used 60 Vbeta and 13 Jbeta primers. Assay used: immunoSEQ multiplex PCR; TCRdb lists only in-frame clones, some missing. The sample yields under 200,000 clones, around 62% seen once. Trimming at V came to 4 bases and at J to 5 bases, leaving 2 bases not matched to a gene. The CDR3 is 12 amino acids. Germline assignment: CDR1 GTSNPN and CDR2 SVGIG (reference sequence). The sequence came from a man aged 35 to 55 in good health and CMV-seronegative. Sequencing was carried out using PBMCs. The rearrangement links TRBV30 to TRBJ2-1; 7 nucleotides align to TRBD1. The CDR3 here is CAWNRGHNEQFF. CDR3 DNA: TGTGCCTGGAACAGGGGACACAATGAGCAGTTCTTC.